This is a list of T cell receptor beta chains from one sample in a study of shared clonotypes between healthy human individuals. Generated by immunoSEQ multiplex PCR, the TCRdb table keeps only in-frame clones and is missing some. The sample carries about 510,000 clones, approximately 79% recorded once. Sequenced material: PBMCs. Every receptor here comes from a woman in her thirties or forties in good health. Some clones in this sample may be carry-over from other donors' samples. Each CDR3 is given with its conserved first and last residue. D genes are given only for firm matches. The listing skips clone size in some rows; elsewhere it reads once, few, many or a size class.

v_gene: TRBV27
d_gene: NA
j_gene: TRBJ1-5
abundance: few
CDR3aa: CASSLSFAYSNQPQHF
CDR3nt: TGTGCCAGCAGTTTATCGTTTGCATATAGCAATCAGCCCCAGCATTTT

v_gene: TRBV21-1
d_gene: NA
j_gene: TRBJ2-7
abundance: NA
CDR3aa: CASRPGQPYEQYF
CDR3nt: TGTGCCAGCAGGCCGGGACAACCCTACGAGCAGTACTTC

v_gene: TRBV11-2
d_gene: NA
j_gene: TRBJ2-4
abundance: NA
CDR3aa: CASSLGRQNIQYF
CDR3nt: TGTGCCAGCAGCTTGGGGCGGCAAAACATTCAGTACTTC

v_gene: TRBV19
d_gene: NA
j_gene: TRBJ2-3
abundance: NA
CDR3aa: CASRPVGVSTDTQYF
CDR3nt: TGTGCCAGCCGGCCAGTGGGAGTGTCCACAGATACGCAGTATTTT

v_gene: TRBV6-5
d_gene: TRBD2
j_gene: TRBJ2-7
abundance: few
CDR3aa: CASTRLAGGYEQYF
CDR3nt: TGTGCCAGCACCCGGCTAGCGGGAGGGTACGAGCAGTACTTC

v_gene: TRBV5-4
d_gene: TRBD1
j_gene: TRBJ2-7
abundance: NA
CDR3aa: CASSQMGQGRDEQYF
CDR3nt: TGTGCCAGCAGTCAAATGGGACAGGGGAGGGACGAGCAGTACTTC

v_gene: TRBV18
d_gene: NA
j_gene: TRBJ1-5
abundance: few
CDR3aa: CASSQGEDQPQHF
CDR3nt: TGTGCCAGCTCACAGGGGGAGGATCAGCCCCAGCATTTT

v_gene: TRBV6-5
d_gene: NA
j_gene: TRBJ2-3
abundance: few
CDR3aa: CASRTRNQADTQYF
CDR3nt: TGTGCCAGCAGAACACGAAATCAGGCAGATACGCAGTATTTT

v_gene: TRBV6-5
d_gene: NA
j_gene: TRBJ2-7
abundance: NA
CDR3aa: CASSYLEESSYEQYF
CDR3nt: TGTGCCAGCAGTTACTTGGAGGAGAGCTCCTACGAGCAGTACTTC

v_gene: TRBV11-2
d_gene: TRBD2
j_gene: TRBJ2-5
abundance: NA
CDR3aa: CASSRGTSGRVGETQYF
CDR3nt: TGTGCCAGCAGCCGCGGGACTAGCGGGAGGGTTGGGGAGACCCAGTACTTC

v_gene: TRBV30
d_gene: TRBD2
j_gene: TRBJ2-5
abundance: NA
CDR3aa: CAWSSLAGTGETQYF
CDR3nt: TGTGCCTGGAGTTCCCTAGCGGGAACGGGGGAGACCCAGTACTTC

v_gene: TRBV10-2
d_gene: TRBD1
j_gene: TRBJ2-7
abundance: NA
CDR3aa: CASSDRDRVTLQYF
CDR3nt: TGCGCCAGCAGTGACCGGGACAGGGTAACGTTACAGTACTTC

v_gene: TRBV19
d_gene: NA
j_gene: TRBJ2-2
abundance: NA
CDR3aa: CASSRGRLRAGELFF
CDR3nt: TGTGCCAGTAGTAGAGGGAGGCTGCGGGCCGGGGAGCTGTTTTTT

v_gene: TRBV7-2
d_gene: NA
j_gene: TRBJ1-1
abundance: NA
CDR3aa: CASSFSQENTEAFF
CDR3nt: TGTGCCAGCAGCTTTTCACAGGAGAACACTGAAGCTTTCTTT

v_gene: TRBV7-9
d_gene: TRBD2
j_gene: TRBJ2-1
abundance: NA
CDR3aa: CASSSKDTRGVEQFF
CDR3nt: TGTGCCAGCAGCTCGAAAGACACACGGGGGGTTGAGCAGTTCTTC

v_gene: TRBV7-9
d_gene: TRBD1
j_gene: TRBJ2-7
abundance: NA
CDR3aa: CASSLGGRDRVGEQYF
CDR3nt: TGTGCCAGCAGCTTGGGGGGCCGGGACAGGGTAGGCGAGCAGTACTTC

v_gene: TRBV6-5
d_gene: TRBD2
j_gene: TRBJ2-7
abundance: NA
CDR3aa: CATGRTSDTYEQYF
CDR3nt: TGTGCCACAGGAAGGACTAGCGATACCTACGAGCAGTACTTC

v_gene: TRBV4-3
d_gene: NA
j_gene: TRBJ2-7
abundance: NA
CDR3aa: CASSQDVDPVYEQYF
CDR3nt: TGCGCCAGCAGCCAAGATGTGGACCCAGTATACGAGCAGTACTTC

v_gene: TRBV2
d_gene: NA
j_gene: TRBJ1-5
abundance: NA
CDR3aa: CASSDPPGQPQHF
CDR3nt: TGTGCCAGCAGTGATCCCCCTGGGCAGCCCCAGCATTTT

v_gene: TRBV27
d_gene: TRBD1
j_gene: TRBJ1-2
abundance: NA
CDR3aa: CASSSMDRAGGYTF
CDR3nt: TGTGCCAGCAGTTCCATGGACAGGGCTGGTGGCTACACCTTC

v_gene: TRBV12-2
d_gene: NA
j_gene: TRBJ1-5
abundance: NA
CDR3aa: CASRLDFGATQPQHF
CDR3nt: TGTGCAAGTCGCTTAGATTTCGGGGCTACGCAGCCCCAGCATTTT

v_gene: TRBV6-1
d_gene: NA
j_gene: TRBJ2-7
abundance: many
CDR3aa: CASSEEGGSSYEQYF
CDR3nt: TGTGCCAGCAGTGAAGAGGGGGGGAGCTCCTACGAGCAGTACTTC

v_gene: TRBV28
d_gene: NA
j_gene: TRBJ1-1
abundance: NA
CDR3aa: CASQIRDTEAFF
CDR3nt: TGTGCCAGCCAAATAAGGGACACTGAAGCTTTCTTT

v_gene: TRBV7-3
d_gene: NA
j_gene: TRBJ1-1
abundance: NA
CDR3aa: CASSSTGYGTEAFF
CDR3nt: TGTGCCAGCAGTTCAACAGGGTATGGCACTGAAGCTTTCTTT

v_gene: TRBV18
d_gene: TRBD1
j_gene: TRBJ1-1
abundance: many
CDR3aa: CASSADRATEAFF
CDR3nt: TGTGCCAGCTCAGCGGACAGGGCCACTGAAGCTTTCTTT

v_gene: TRBV5-1
d_gene: NA
j_gene: TRBJ2-3
abundance: NA
CDR3aa: CASSLIADDTQYF
CDR3nt: TGCGCCAGCAGCTTGATTGCAGACGATACGCAGTATTTT

v_gene: TRBV19
d_gene: NA
j_gene: TRBJ2-5
abundance: NA
CDR3aa: CASSTSRTLGETQYF
CDR3nt: TGTGCCAGTAGTACCAGCAGAACCCTAGGAGAGACCCAGTACTTC

v_gene: TRBV7-9
d_gene: TRBD1
j_gene: TRBJ1-5
abundance: NA
CDR3aa: CASSLVAGGSSNQPQHF
CDR3nt: TGTGCCAGCAGCTTAGTAGCAGGGGGCAGTAGCAATCAGCCCCAGCATTTT

v_gene: TRBV5-4
d_gene: TRBD2
j_gene: TRBJ2-2
abundance: once
CDR3aa: CASSGWTSGRANTGELFF
CDR3nt: TGTGCCAGCAGCGGATGGACTAGCGGGAGGGCCAACACCGGGGAGCTGTTTTTT

v_gene: TRBV6-6
d_gene: NA
j_gene: TRBJ2-7
abundance: NA
CDR3aa: CASSYGLNEQYF
CDR3nt: TGTGCCAGCAGTTACGGGCTGAACGAGCAGTACTTC

v_gene: TRBV9
d_gene: NA
j_gene: TRBJ2-7
abundance: NA
CDR3aa: CASSVSPQGGDEQYF
CDR3nt: TGTGCCAGCAGCGTCAGCCCTCAGGGGGGTGACGAGCAGTACTTC

v_gene: TRBV28
d_gene: TRBD1
j_gene: TRBJ2-7
abundance: NA
CDR3aa: CASREDRGASYEQYF
CDR3nt: TGTGCCAGCAGGGAGGACAGGGGGGCCTCCTACGAGCAGTACTTC

v_gene: TRBV7-9
d_gene: NA
j_gene: TRBJ2-7
abundance: NA
CDR3aa: CASSLGQGSIYEQYF
CDR3nt: TGTGCCAGCAGCTTAGGGCAGGGGTCAATCTACGAGCAGTACTTC

v_gene: TRBV7-9
d_gene: NA
j_gene: TRBJ1-2
abundance: NA
CDR3aa: CASSPGQNYGYTF
CDR3nt: TGTGCCAGCAGCCCAGGGCAGAACTATGGCTACACCTTC

v_gene: TRBV2
d_gene: TRBD1
j_gene: TRBJ2-7
abundance: NA
CDR3aa: CASTGTGGYEQYF
CDR3nt: TGTGCCAGCACCGGGACAGGGGGCTACGAGCAGTACTTC

v_gene: TRBV19
d_gene: NA
j_gene: TRBJ2-1
abundance: NA
CDR3aa: CASSYYSYNEQFF
CDR3nt: TGTGCCAGTAGTTACTACTCCTACAATGAGCAGTTCTTC

v_gene: TRBV5-4
d_gene: NA
j_gene: TRBJ2-2
abundance: NA
CDR3aa: CASSFGEVTGELFF
CDR3nt: TGTGCCAGCAGCTTCGGCGAAGTCACCGGGGAGCTGTTTTTT

v_gene: TRBV4-3
d_gene: NA
j_gene: TRBJ2-5
abundance: NA
CDR3aa: CASSQFQGLQETQYF
CDR3nt: TGCGCCAGCAGCCAATTCCAGGGGCTACAAGAGACCCAGTACTTC

v_gene: TRBV28
d_gene: NA
j_gene: TRBJ1-1
abundance: few
CDR3aa: CASGTFTEAFF
CDR3nt: TGTGCCAGCGGGACGTTCACTGAAGCTTTCTTT

v_gene: TRBV11-2
d_gene: TRBD2
j_gene: TRBJ2-1
abundance: NA
CDR3aa: CASSWGAGVFEQFF
CDR3nt: TGTGCCAGCAGCTGGGGAGCGGGAGTATTTGAGCAGTTCTTC

v_gene: TRBV19
d_gene: NA
j_gene: TRBJ2-2
abundance: NA
CDR3aa: CASSIVANTGELFF
CDR3nt: TGTGCCAGTAGTATAGTCGCGAACACCGGGGAGCTGTTTTTT

v_gene: TRBV30
d_gene: TRBD1
j_gene: TRBJ2-7
abundance: NA
CDR3aa: CAWNTPGQLYEQYF
CDR3nt: TGTGCCTGGAATACCCCGGGACAGCTCTACGAGCAGTACTTC

v_gene: TRBV19
d_gene: NA
j_gene: TRBJ2-1
abundance: few
CDR3aa: CASSTQGGNYNEQFF
CDR3nt: TGTGCCAGTAGTACACAGGGGGGGAACTACAATGAGCAGTTCTTC

v_gene: TRBV28
d_gene: NA
j_gene: TRBJ2-1
abundance: NA
CDR3aa: CASSLYLRVEEQFF
CDR3nt: TGTGCCAGCAGTTTATACTTAAGAGTAGAGGAGCAGTTCTTC

v_gene: TRBV4-2
d_gene: TRBD1
j_gene: TRBJ1-1
abundance: NA
CDR3aa: CASSQEGQGRTEAFF
CDR3nt: TGTGCCAGCAGCCAAGAGGGACAGGGGCGGACTGAAGCTTTCTTT

v_gene: TRBV28
d_gene: TRBD1
j_gene: TRBJ1-5
abundance: NA
CDR3aa: CASSQSGGVGNQPQHF
CDR3nt: TGTGCCAGCAGTCAATCAGGGGGCGTCGGCAATCAGCCCCAGCATTTT

v_gene: TRBV13
d_gene: TRBD1
j_gene: TRBJ2-7
abundance: NA
CDR3aa: CASSLRGQGTYEQYF
CDR3nt: TGTGCCAGCAGCTTAAGGGGACAGGGGACCTACGAGCAGTACTTC

v_gene: TRBV4-2
d_gene: TRBD1
j_gene: TRBJ1-2
abundance: NA
CDR3aa: CASSRVGQGADYGYTF
CDR3nt: TGTGCCAGCAGCCGCGTGGGACAGGGGGCGGACTATGGCTACACCTTC

v_gene: TRBV18
d_gene: NA
j_gene: TRBJ2-5
abundance: NA
CDR3aa: CASSRTQETQYF
CDR3nt: TGTGCCAGCTCACGTACCCAAGAGACCCAGTACTTC

v_gene: TRBV6-5
d_gene: NA
j_gene: TRBJ1-2
abundance: NA
CDR3aa: CASSYSRRVGGYTF
CDR3nt: TGTGCCAGCAGTTACTCGAGACGGGTGGGTGGCTACACCTTC

v_gene: TRBV7-2
d_gene: TRBD2
j_gene: TRBJ2-5
abundance: NA
CDR3aa: CASRRTSDEETQYF
CDR3nt: TGTGCCAGCAGGAGAACTAGCGACGAAGAGACCCAGTACTTC

v_gene: TRBV29-1
d_gene: NA
j_gene: TRBJ2-5
abundance: NA
CDR3aa: CSVEAHAAFQETQYF
CDR3nt: TGCAGCGTTGAAGCCCACGCAGCCTTTCAAGAGACCCAGTACTTC

v_gene: TRBV6-1
d_gene: TRBD1
j_gene: TRBJ1-2
abundance: NA
CDR3aa: CASSWDSHYGYTF
CDR3nt: TGTGCCAGCAGTTGGGACAGCCACTATGGCTACACCTTC

v_gene: TRBV7-2
d_gene: NA
j_gene: TRBJ2-7
abundance: NA
CDR3aa: CASRDRGLNRDEQYF
CDR3nt: TGTGCCAGCAGGGACCGAGGACTCAACCGAGATGAGCAGTACTTC

v_gene: TRBV11-2
d_gene: NA
j_gene: TRBJ2-7
abundance: NA
CDR3aa: CASSLGLSAEQYF
CDR3nt: TGTGCCAGCAGCTTAGGACTGTCAGCCGAGCAGTACTTC

v_gene: TRBV28
d_gene: TRBD2
j_gene: TRBJ2-5
abundance: NA
CDR3aa: CASRGRGPTKGQETQYF
CDR3nt: TGTGCCAGCAGGGGGAGGGGCCCCACCAAAGGTCAAGAGACCCAGTACTTC

v_gene: TRBV28
d_gene: NA
j_gene: TRBJ2-4
abundance: NA
CDR3aa: CASSFLRENIQYF
CDR3nt: TGTGCCAGCAGTTTTCTCAGGGAAAACATTCAGTACTTC

v_gene: TRBV18
d_gene: TRBD2
j_gene: TRBJ2-1
abundance: NA
CDR3aa: CASTSGRAPDNEQFF
CDR3nt: TGTGCCAGTACTAGCGGGAGAGCCCCTGACAATGAGCAGTTCTTC

v_gene: TRBV29-1
d_gene: TRBD2
j_gene: TRBJ2-3
abundance: NA
CDR3aa: CSGGRVTSGTSTDTQYF
CDR3nt: TGCAGCGGGGGGAGAGTGACTAGCGGGACTAGCACAGATACGCAGTATTTT